Presented here are 3 T cell receptor beta chains from one specimen sequenced in a study of cytomegalovirus exposure and HLA in healthy donors. PCR primers comprised 60 Vbeta and 13 Jbeta primers. Clones were read by immunoSEQ multiplex PCR, and TCRdb kept only the in-frame ones, dropping some. The sample contains more than 130,000 clones, approximately 70% of which appear only once. Sequenced material: PBMCs. These receptor sequences come from a human donor in good health.

In its sample, this clone was seen once. V usage is TRBV18 and J usage is TRBJ1-1; D gene ambiguous. CDR1 and CDR2 (germline): KGHSH, LQKENI. The CDR3 extends over 13 amino acids. The V end was cut by 3 bases, the J end by 1 base, with 6 bases between. The CDR3 DNA sequence: TGTGCCAGCTCACCGGGCAAGAACACTGAAGCTTTCTTT. Translating it yields CASSPGKNTEAFF.

This clone appeared a single time. The CDR3 loop reads CASRGLAKNIQYF. Here the CDR3 DNA reads TGTGCCAGTCGAGGACTAGCCAAAAACATTCAGTACTTC. This sequence joins TRBV19 and TRBJ2-4; possible D gene TRBD2, 5 bases. The V end was cut by 8 bases, the J end by 0 bases, with 8 bases between. CDR1 and CDR2 from the germline V gene are LNHDA and SQIVND (reference sequence). The length of the CDR3 is 13 residues.

J is TRBJ1-4 and V is TRBV6-6; TRBD1 matches 7 bases. Germline lookup yields CDR1 MNHNY and CDR2 SVGAGI (reference sequence). V gave up 6 bases and J gave up 8 bases; unmatched junction bases: 12. The CDR3 extends over 15 amino acids. CDR3 coding DNA: TGTGCCAGCAGAGAGACCGACAGGGTGGGAGAAAAACTGTTTTTT. Translation gives CASRETDRVGEKLFF.